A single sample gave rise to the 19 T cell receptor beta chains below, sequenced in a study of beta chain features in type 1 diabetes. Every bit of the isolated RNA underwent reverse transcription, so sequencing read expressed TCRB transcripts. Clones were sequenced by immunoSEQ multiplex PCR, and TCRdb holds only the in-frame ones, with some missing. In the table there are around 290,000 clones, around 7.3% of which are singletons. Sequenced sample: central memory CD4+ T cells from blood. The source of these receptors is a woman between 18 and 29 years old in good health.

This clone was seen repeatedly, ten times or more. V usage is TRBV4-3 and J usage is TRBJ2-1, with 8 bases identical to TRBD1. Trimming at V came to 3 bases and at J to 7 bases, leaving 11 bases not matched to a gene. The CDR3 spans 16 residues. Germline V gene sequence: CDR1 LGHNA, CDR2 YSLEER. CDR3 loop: CASSHLQGASVNEQFF. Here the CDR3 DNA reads TGCGCCAGCAGCCACCTCCAGGGGGCCTCAGTGAATGAGCAGTTCTTC.

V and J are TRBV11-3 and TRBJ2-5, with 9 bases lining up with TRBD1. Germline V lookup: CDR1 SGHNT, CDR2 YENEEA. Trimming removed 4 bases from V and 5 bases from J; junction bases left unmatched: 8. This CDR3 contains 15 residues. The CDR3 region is CASSSGTGFGETQYF. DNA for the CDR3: TGTGCCAGCAGCTCCGGGACAGGGTTCGGGGAGACCCAGTACTTC. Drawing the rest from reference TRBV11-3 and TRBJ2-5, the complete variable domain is EAGVVQSPRYKIIEKKQPVAFWCNPISGHNTLYWYLQNLGQGPELLIRYENEEAVDDSQLPKDRFSAERLKGVDSTLKIQPAELGDSAVYLCASSSGTGFGETQYFGPGTRLLVL.

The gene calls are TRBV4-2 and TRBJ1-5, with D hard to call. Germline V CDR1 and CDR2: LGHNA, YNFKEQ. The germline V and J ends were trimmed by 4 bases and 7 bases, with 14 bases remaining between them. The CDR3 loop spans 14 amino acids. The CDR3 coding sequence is TGTGCCAGCAGCCGGGGTCTAGAGGGCCAGCCCCAGCATTTT. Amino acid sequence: CASSRGLEGQPQHF.

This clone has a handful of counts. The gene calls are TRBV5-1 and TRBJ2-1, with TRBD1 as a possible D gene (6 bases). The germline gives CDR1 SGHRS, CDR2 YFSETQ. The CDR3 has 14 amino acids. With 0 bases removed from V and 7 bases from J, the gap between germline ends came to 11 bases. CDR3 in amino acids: CASSLAGANNEQFF. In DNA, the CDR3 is TGCGCCAGCAGCTTGGCAGGGGCGAATAATGAGCAGTTCTTC.

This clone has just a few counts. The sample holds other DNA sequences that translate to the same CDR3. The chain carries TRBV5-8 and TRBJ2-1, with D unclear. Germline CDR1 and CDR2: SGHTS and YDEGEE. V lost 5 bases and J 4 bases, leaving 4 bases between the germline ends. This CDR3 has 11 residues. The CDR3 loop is CASRGYNEQFF. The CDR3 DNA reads TGTGCCAGCAGGGGGTACAATGAGCAGTTCTTC.

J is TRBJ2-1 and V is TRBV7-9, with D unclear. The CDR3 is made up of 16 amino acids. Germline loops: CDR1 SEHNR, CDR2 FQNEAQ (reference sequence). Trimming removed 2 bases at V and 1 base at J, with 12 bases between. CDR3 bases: TGTGCCAGCAGCTTAAGAAGTGGCCGATCCTACAATGAGCAGTTCTTC. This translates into CASSLRSGRSYNEQFF. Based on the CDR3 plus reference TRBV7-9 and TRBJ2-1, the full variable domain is DTGVSQNPRHKITKRGQNVTFRCDPISEHNRLYWYRQTLGQGPEFLTYFQNEAQLEKSRLLSDRFSAERPKGSFSTLEIQRTEQGDSAMYLCASSLRSGRSYNEQFFGPGTRLTVL.

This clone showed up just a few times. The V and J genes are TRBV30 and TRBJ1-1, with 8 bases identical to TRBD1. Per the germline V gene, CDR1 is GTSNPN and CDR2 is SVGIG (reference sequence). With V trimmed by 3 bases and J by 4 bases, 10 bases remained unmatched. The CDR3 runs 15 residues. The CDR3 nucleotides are TGTGCCTGGAGGGGCAGGGGGCTATTCAGCACTGAAGCTTTCTTT. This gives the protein CAWRGRGLFSTEAFF.

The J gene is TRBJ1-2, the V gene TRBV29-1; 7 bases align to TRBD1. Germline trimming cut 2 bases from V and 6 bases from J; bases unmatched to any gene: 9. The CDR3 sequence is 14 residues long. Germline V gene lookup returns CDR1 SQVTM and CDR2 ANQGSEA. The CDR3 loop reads CSVEPDRDVNGYTF. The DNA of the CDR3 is TGCAGCGTTGAACCCGACAGGGATGTTAATGGCTACACCTTC.

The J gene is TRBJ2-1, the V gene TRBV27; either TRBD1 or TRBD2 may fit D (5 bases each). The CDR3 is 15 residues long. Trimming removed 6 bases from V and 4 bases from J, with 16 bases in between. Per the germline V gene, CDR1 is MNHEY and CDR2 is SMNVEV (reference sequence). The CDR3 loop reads CASSPNGDEYNEQFF. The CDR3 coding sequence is TGTGCCAGCAGCCCGAATGGGGACGAGTACAATGAGCAGTTCTTC.

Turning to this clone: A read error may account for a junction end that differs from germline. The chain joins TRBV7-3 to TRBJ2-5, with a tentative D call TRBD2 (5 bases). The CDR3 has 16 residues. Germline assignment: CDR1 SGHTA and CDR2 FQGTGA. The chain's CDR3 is CASSLVFGGRQETQYF. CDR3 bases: TGTGCTAGCAGCTTAGTTTTCGGCGGGCGACAAGAGACCCAGTACTTC.

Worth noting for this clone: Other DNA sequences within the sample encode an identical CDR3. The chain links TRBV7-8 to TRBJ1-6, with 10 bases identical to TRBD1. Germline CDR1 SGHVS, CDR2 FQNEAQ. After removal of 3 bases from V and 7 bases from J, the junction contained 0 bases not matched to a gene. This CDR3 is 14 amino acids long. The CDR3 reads CASSLDRGNSPLHF. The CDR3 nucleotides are TGTGCCAGCAGCTTGGACAGGGGGAATTCACCCCTCCACTTT.

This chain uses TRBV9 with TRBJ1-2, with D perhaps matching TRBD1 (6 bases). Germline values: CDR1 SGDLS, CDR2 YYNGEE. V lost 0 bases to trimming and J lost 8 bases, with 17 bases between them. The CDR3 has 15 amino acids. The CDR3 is CASSVVPGGQLGYTF. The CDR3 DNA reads TGTGCCAGCAGCGTAGTCCCTGGGGGGCAGTTAGGCTACACCTTC.

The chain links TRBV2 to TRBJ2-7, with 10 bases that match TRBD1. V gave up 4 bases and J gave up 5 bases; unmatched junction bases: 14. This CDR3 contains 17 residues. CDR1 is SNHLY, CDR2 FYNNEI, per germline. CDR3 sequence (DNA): TGTGCCAGCAGTGCCGACGGACCGGGACAGGGGAATCACGAGCAGTACGTC. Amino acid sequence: CASSADGPGQGNHEQYV.

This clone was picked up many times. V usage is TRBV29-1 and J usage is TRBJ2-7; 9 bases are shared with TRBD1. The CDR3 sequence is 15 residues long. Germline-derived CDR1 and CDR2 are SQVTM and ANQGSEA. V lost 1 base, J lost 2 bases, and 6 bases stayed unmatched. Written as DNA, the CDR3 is TGCAGCGTTGAAGGGCTGAACAGGGGGCCCTACGAGCAGTACTTC. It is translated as CSVEGLNRGPYEQYF.

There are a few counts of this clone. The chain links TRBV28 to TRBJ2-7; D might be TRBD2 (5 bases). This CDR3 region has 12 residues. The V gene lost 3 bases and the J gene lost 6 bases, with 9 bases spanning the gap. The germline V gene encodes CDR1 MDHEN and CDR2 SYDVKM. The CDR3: CASSFGGVEQYV. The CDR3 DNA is TGTGCCAGCAGTTTTGGAGGTGTCGAGCAGTACGTC.

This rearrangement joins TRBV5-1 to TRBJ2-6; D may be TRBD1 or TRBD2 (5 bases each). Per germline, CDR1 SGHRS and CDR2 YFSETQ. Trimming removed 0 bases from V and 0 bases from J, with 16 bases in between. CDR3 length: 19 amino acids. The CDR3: CASSLAAGTSSSGANVLTF. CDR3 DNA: TGCGCCAGCAGCTTGGCCGCCGGGACCAGCTCCTCTGGGGCCAACGTCCTGACTTTC. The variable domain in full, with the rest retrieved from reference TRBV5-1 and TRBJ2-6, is KAGVTQTPRYLIKTRGQQVTLSCSPISGHRSVSWYQQTPGQGLQFLFEYFSETQRNKGNFPGRFSGRQFSNSRSEMNVSTLELGDSALYLCASSLAAGTSSSGANVLTFGAGSRLTVL.

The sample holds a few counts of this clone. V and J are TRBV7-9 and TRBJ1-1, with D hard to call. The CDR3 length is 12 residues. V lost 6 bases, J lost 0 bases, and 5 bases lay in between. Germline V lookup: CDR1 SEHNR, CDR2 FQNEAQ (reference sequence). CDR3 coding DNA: TGTGCCAGCAGTATCATGAACACTGAAGCTTTCTTT. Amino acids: CASSIMNTEAFF.

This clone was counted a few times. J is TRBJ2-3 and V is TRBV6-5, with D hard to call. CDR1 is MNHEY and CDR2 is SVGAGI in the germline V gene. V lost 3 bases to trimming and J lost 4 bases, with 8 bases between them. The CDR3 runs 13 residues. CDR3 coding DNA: TGTGCCAGCAGTTATCTGCTCGCAGATACGCAGTATTTT. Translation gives CASSYLLADTQYF.

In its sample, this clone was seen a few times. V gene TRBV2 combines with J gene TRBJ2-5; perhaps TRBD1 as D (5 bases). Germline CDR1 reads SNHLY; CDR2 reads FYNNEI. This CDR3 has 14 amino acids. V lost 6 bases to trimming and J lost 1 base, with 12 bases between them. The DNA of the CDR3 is TGTGCCAGCAGCTTCCAAGGGGCCCAAGAGACCCAGTACTTC. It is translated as CASSFQGAQETQYF.